The next 21 T cell receptor beta chains were all read from a single sample in a study of PD-1 blockade in classical Hodgkin lymphoma (dated by TCRdb to 2019 to 2021). The time point label on this specimen signifies: cycle 4 day 1 (C4D1), after more than five weeks of nivolumab. Relapse after autologous stem cell transplantation had occurred in all trial patients, and cohorts A, B and C were distinguished by prior brentuximab vedotin exposure. The method was the immunoSEQ multiplex PCR assay. This immuneACCESS table, as held by TCRdb, lists in-frame sequences with V and J called but not all clones. Of the missing ones, under half trace to an unresolved V gene in checked studies; the others have no known cause. Here the sample has 25,000 to 30,000 clones; about 80% occur a single time. 16% of the sample goes to the ten largest clones. The specimen was peripheral blood mononuclear cells (PBMCs), collected before the fourth cycle of nivolumab. These receptor sequences come from a human donor with classical Hodgkin lymphoma.

The chain is built from TRBV7-9 and TRBJ1-5; D is perhaps TRBD1 (6 bases). The CDR3 is 13 amino acids. CDR1 and CDR2 (germline): SEHNR, FQNEAQ (reference sequence). Trimming left V 5 bases short and J 7 bases short, with 12 bases between. The DNA for the CDR3 is TGTGCCAGCAGCCTGACAGGAGGGCAGCCCCAGCATTTT. This encodes CASSLTGGQPQHF.

The J gene is TRBJ2-2, the V gene TRBV2, with D uncertain. From germline, CDR1 is SNHLY and CDR2 FYNNEI. CDR3 size: 15 residues. V lost 2 bases, J lost 1 base, and 8 bases lay in between. This chain's CDR3 is CASSERWGNTGELFF. In nucleotides, the CDR3 is TGTGCCAGCAGTGAACGGTGGGGGAACACCGGGGAGCTGTTTTTT.

The J gene is TRBJ2-3, the V gene TRBV5-1; 9 bases fit TRBD2. This CDR3 comprises 16 residues. The J segment lost 1 base and the V segment lost 7 bases, leaving 10 bases of the junction unmatched. The germline CDR1 and CDR2 sequences are SGHRS and YFSETQ. CDR3 in DNA: TGCGCCAGCTCGGCGCGGGAGGGCCGGGGCACAGATACGCAGTATTTT. Translating it yields CASSAREGRGTDTQYF.

The CDR3 region has the DNA TGTGCCAGCAGCTTTGGGCGGGAGGGCCGACACGAGCAGTACTTC. Translation gives CASSFGREGRHEQYF. V usage is TRBV11-2 and J usage is TRBJ2-7, with 9 nucleotides matching TRBD2. The CDR3 totals 15 residues. V dropped 3 bases and J dropped 5; count of bases not matched to a gene: 8. Looked up from germline, CDR1 is SGHAT and CDR2 is FQNNGV.

V usage is TRBV5-6 and J usage is TRBJ2-7, with D unclear. Per the germline V gene, CDR1 is SGHDT and CDR2 is YYEEEE. V was shortened by 1 base and J by 1 base, with 6 bases between the two germline ends. The CDR3 contains 13 residues. The CDR3 DNA is TGTGCCAGCAGCTTGCGCCAATCCTACGAGCAGTACTTC. This sequence encodes CASSLRQSYEQYF. The complete variable domain, with remaining parts taken from reference TRBV5-6 and TRBJ2-7, reads DAGVTQSPTHLIKTRGQQVTLRCSPKSGHDTVSWYQQALGQGPQFIFQYYEEEERQRGNFPDRFSGHQFPNYSSELNVNALLLGDSALYLCASSLRQSYEQYFGPGTRLTVT.

This sequence joins TRBV5-4 and TRBJ2-6, with a tentative D call TRBD2 (6 bases). The germline CDR1 and CDR2 sequences are SGHNT and YYREEE (reference sequence). The CDR3 totals 15 residues. The germline V and J ends were trimmed by 4 bases and 4 bases, with 12 bases remaining between them. CDR3 residues: CASSLTSPGANVLTF. Written as DNA, the CDR3 is TGTGCCAGCAGCCTTACTAGCCCCGGGGCCAACGTCCTGACTTTC. Full variable domain (outside the CDR3, taken from reference TRBV5-4 and TRBJ2-6): ETGVTQSPTHLIKTRGQQVTLRCSSQSGHNTVSWYQQALGQGPQFIFQYYREEENGRGNFPPRFSGLQFPNYSSELNVNALELDDSALYLCASSLTSPGANVLTFGAGSRLTVL.

The V call is TRBV10-3, the J call TRBJ2-7, with 8 bases that match TRBD1. The CDR3 is 13 amino acids. Per germline, CDR1 ENHRY and CDR2 SYGVKD. The junction had 6 bases not matched to a gene; V was cut back by 8 bases and J by 3 bases. The CDR3 coding sequence is TGTGCCATCTCCAAGGGACAGGACTACGAGCAGTACTTC. This codes for CAISKGQDYEQYF.

The rearrangement links TRBV27 to TRBJ1-1, with TRBD1 matching over 7 bases. The CDR3 is 15 amino acids. Germline V gene sequence: CDR1 MNHEY, CDR2 SMNVEV (reference sequence). With V trimmed by 1 base and J by 6 bases, 8 bases remained unmatched. CDR3 sequence reads: CASSLFPRDSAEAFF. Written as DNA, the CDR3 is TGTGCCAGCAGTTTATTCCCACGGGACAGCGCTGAAGCTTTCTTT.

The sample holds a few counts of this clone. The chain is built from TRBV12-1 and TRBJ2-7; TRBD2, the table's D call, lacks a check against the DNA. TRBV12-1 is marked as a pseudogene. The CDR3 runs 19 residues. The CDR3 sequence: CASSPTACSKWHYHWEQYF. In nucleotides, the CDR3 is TGTGCCAGCAGCCCGACGGCGTGTTCCAAATGGCACTACCACTGGGAGCAGTACTTC.

The rearrangement uses TRBV7-2 and TRBJ2-7; D gene ambiguous. Per the germline V gene, CDR1 is SGHTA and CDR2 is FQGNSA. Trimming left V 2 bases short and J 3 bases short, with 14 bases between. CDR3 length equals 15 residues. CDR3: CASSLIGQIDYEQYF. In DNA form, the CDR3 reads TGTGCCAGCAGCTTAATAGGTCAAATCGACTACGAGCAGTACTTC. Full variable domain (remainder filled in from reference TRBV7-2 and TRBJ2-7): GAGVSQSPSNKVTEKGKDVELRCDPISGHTALYWYRQSLGQGLEFLIYFQGNSAPDKSGLPSDRFSAERTGGSVSTLTIQRTQQEDSAVYLCASSLIGQIDYEQYFGPGTRLTVT.

The gene calls are TRBV28 and TRBJ2-7; TRBD1 aligns across 11 bases. Germline trimming cut 5 bases from V and 2 bases from J; bases unmatched to any gene: 2. The CDR3 contains 14 residues. Germline V gene sequence: CDR1 MDHEN, CDR2 SYDVKM. CDR3 sequence: CASSTGQGAYEQYF. The CDR3 DNA sequence: TGTGCCAGCAGTACGGGACAGGGGGCCTACGAGCAGTACTTC.

The chain recombines TRBV7-6 with TRBJ2-5; TRBD2 matches at 8 bases. In germline, CDR1 is SGHVS, CDR2 FNYEAQ. This CDR3 contains 15 residues. Trimming removed 3 bases from V and 4 bases from J; junction bases left unmatched: 7. The CDR3 nucleotides read TGTGCCAGCAGCTTTCGAGCGGGAGCCCCAGAGACCCAGTACTTC. This translates into CASSFRAGAPETQYF. The variable domain in full, with the rest retrieved from reference TRBV7-6 and TRBJ2-5, is GAGVSQSPRYKVTKRGQDVALRCDPISGHVSLYWYRQALGQGPEFLTYFNYEAQQDKSGLPNDRFSAERPEGSISTLTIQRTEQRDSAMYRCASSFRAGAPETQYFGPGTRLLVL.

The chain uses TRBV2 and TRBJ2-5, with unresolved D. The CDR3 totals 13 residues. Trimming took 4 bases from V and 1 from J, leaving 7 bases between them. CDR1 SNHLY and CDR2 FYNNEI come from the germline V gene. The CDR3: CASSAPAQETQYF. In DNA form, the CDR3 reads TGTGCCAGCAGTGCCCCAGCCCAAGAGACCCAGTACTTC.

The chain is built from TRBV10-2 and TRBJ1-1, with D possibly matching TRBD1 (6 bases). Trimming took 6 bases from V and 6 from J, leaving 14 bases between them. Looked up from germline, CDR1 is WSHSY and CDR2 is SAAADI. The CDR3 length is 13 residues. CDR3 region: CASRRPGAAEAFF. CDR3 DNA sequence: TGCGCCAGCAGGAGGCCGGGGGCCGCTGAAGCTTTCTTT.

The chain employs TRBV9 and TRBJ2-7; the D is unclear. Trimming shortened V by 3 bases and J by 5 bases, and 9 bases separated the two germline ends. Germline values: CDR1 SGDLS, CDR2 YYNGEE. The CDR3 loop spans 12 amino acids. The CDR3 DNA sequence: TGTGCCAGCAGCGCCTCCCTCCACGAGCAGTACTTC. Its translation: CASSASLHEQYF.

This chain joins TRBV6-5 and TRBJ2-1; tentative D call: TRBD2 (6 bases). V shed 0 bases and J shed 6 bases, with 9 bases lying between them. The CDR3 is 14 residues long. Germline CDR1 is MNHEY and CDR2 is SVGAGI. The CDR3: CASSYSGGRNEQFF. The CDR3 DNA follows: TGTGCCAGCAGTTACTCGGGAGGACGCAATGAGCAGTTCTTC.

The chain combines TRBV6-1 with TRBJ2-7, with TRBD2 matching over 7 bases. The germline CDR1 and CDR2 sequences are MNHNS and SASEGT. V shed 4 bases, J shed 1 base, and the junction held 7 bases outside the gene matches. This CDR3 is built from 15 residues. Here the CDR3 DNA reads TGTGCCAGCAGTGGGATACTAGCGCCTTCCTACGAGCAGTACTTC. Its protein product is CASSGILAPSYEQYF.

This clone was seen a handful of times. Here the CDR3 reads CASSLTGGYEQYF. CDR3 DNA: TGTGCCAGCAGCCTGACGGGGGGCTACGAGCAGTACTTC. The J gene is TRBJ2-7, the V gene TRBV11-2, with 7 bases aligning to TRBD2. CDR1 is SGHAT and CDR2 is FQNNGV in the germline V gene. There are 13 residues in the CDR3. V was clipped by 5 bases and J by 3 bases; unmatched bases: 4.

This clone has just a few counts. In nucleotides, the CDR3 is TGTGCCAGCAGCCGGGGGACAGGGAGCTCCTATAATTCACCCCTCCACTTT. This translates into CASSRGTGSSYNSPLHF. J is TRBJ1-6 and V is TRBV13; 9 positions match TRBD1. Trimming took 5 bases from V and 0 from J; bases not matched to a gene: 5. The CDR3 length is 17 residues. Germline-derived CDR1 and CDR2 are PRHDT and FYEKMQ (reference sequence).

The rearrangement uses TRBV4-2 and TRBJ2-1; perhaps TRBD2 as D (5 bases). The CDR3 extends over 15 amino acids. CDR1 is LGHNA, CDR2 YNFKEQ, per germline. The V end lost 1 base, the J end lost 3 bases, and 10 bases lay between the germline ends. CDR3 nucleotides: TGTGCCAGCAGCCAAGTAGCGAGCGACTACAATGAGCAGTTCTTC. Translating it yields CASSQVASDYNEQFF.

This chain links TRBV2 with TRBJ1-1; 10 bases agree with TRBD1. The V segment lost 8 bases and the J segment 10 bases; nucleotides outside the gene matches: 10. This CDR3 has 13 residues. Germline assignment: CDR1 SNHLY and CDR2 FYNNEI. This CDR3 reads CASDHGRDRGAFF. The CDR3 region has the DNA TGTGCCAGCGATCACGGTCGGGACAGGGGAGCTTTCTTT. Full variable domain (outside the CDR3, taken from reference TRBV2 and TRBJ1-1): EPEVTQTPSHQVTQMGQEVILRCVPISNHLYFYWYRQILGQKVEFLVSFYNNEISEKSEIFDDQFSVERPDGSNFTLKIRSTKLEDSAMYFCASDHGRDRGAFFGQGTRLTVV.